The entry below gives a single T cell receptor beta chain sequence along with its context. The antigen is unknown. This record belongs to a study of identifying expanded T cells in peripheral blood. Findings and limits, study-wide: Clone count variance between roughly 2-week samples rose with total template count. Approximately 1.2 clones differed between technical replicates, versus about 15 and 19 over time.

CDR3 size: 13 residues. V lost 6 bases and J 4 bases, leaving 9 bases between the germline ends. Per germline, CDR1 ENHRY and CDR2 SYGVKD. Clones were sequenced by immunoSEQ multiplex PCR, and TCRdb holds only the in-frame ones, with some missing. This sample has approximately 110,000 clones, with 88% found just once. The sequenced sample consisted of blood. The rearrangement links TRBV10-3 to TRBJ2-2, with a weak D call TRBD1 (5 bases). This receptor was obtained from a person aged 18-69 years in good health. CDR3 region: CAIRQGGTGELFF. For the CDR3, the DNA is TGTGCCATCAGGCAGGGTGGCACCGGGGAGCTGTTTTTT.